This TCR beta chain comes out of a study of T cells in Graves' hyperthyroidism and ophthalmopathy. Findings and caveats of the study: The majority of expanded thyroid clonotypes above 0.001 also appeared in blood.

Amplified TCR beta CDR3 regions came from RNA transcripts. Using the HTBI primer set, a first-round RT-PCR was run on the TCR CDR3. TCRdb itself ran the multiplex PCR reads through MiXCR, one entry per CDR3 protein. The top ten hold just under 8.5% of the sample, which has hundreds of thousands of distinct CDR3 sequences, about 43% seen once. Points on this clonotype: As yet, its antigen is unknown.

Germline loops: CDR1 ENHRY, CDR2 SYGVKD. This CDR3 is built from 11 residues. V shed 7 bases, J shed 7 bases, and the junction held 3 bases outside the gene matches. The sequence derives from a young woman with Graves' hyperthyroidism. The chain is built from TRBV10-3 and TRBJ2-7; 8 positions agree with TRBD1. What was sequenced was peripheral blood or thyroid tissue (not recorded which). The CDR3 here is CAITGDREQYF. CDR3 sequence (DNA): TGTGCCATCACTGGGGACAGGGAGCAGTACTTC.